This TCR beta chain was retrieved from a study of CD8+CD57+ T cells in acquired aplastic anemia. As for the study in general: Sorted CD4+ and CD8+ cells yielded DNA averaging around 3.2 ug.

TCR beta VDJ and CDR3 profiling used genomic DNA as template. TCRdb reprocessed the reads via MiXCR and lists one record per CDR3 protein. The sample has hundreds of thousands of distinct CDR3 sequences; roughly 64% are singletons. Study-wide points: The number of CD8+ CDR3 sequences shared by patients and controls was twenty-nine.

This clonotype was seen repeatedly, ten times or more. Its antigen is not identified. This CDR3 has 13 amino acids. Germline CDR1 and CDR2: MNHNS and SASEGT. The V end lost 1 base, the J end lost 5 bases, and 8 bases lay between the germline ends. This sequence was found in a human donor in good health, serving as a control. The chain couples TRBV6-1 to TRBJ2-5; D gene uncertain. The specimen sequenced was sorted CD4+, CD8+, or CD8+CD57+ T cells (not recorded which) from PBMCs. CDR3 sequence reads: CASSEVVVETQYF. The CDR3 nucleotides are TGTGCCAGCAGTGAAGTGGTGGTGGAGACCCAGTACTTC.